Described below is a single T cell receptor (beta chain) sequence and its context. The ends lost 3 bases at V and 8 bases at J; junction bases unmatched: 14. The germline gives CDR1 SGDLS, CDR2 YYNGEE. This CDR3 comprises 17 residues. The data originate from a study of T cell changes during pregnancy in multiple sclerosis. Produced via immunoSEQ multiplex PCR; TCRdb's table is partial and in-frame only. Of about 71,000 clones listed, around nine tenths are singletons. The sequencing used CD8+ T cells from peripheral blood mononuclear cells, collected before pregnancy. V and J are TRBV9 and TRBJ1-1; TRBD1 aligns across 12 bases. The TCR originated in a female donor with multiple sclerosis, enrolled in a pregnancy study. This CDR3 reads CASSDPGQGADSPEAFF. CDR3 in DNA: TGTGCCAGCAGCGACCCGGGACAGGGGGCGGATTCCCCAGAAGCTTTCTTT.